These 19 T cell receptor beta chains were all obtained from the same sample, sequenced in a study. MiXCR, run by TCRdb on the RT-PCR reads, gives a single entry per CDR3 protein. This repertoire shows around 700,000 distinct CDR3 sequences, 14% found once; its top ten account for 3.6%. Sequencing was performed on memory CD4+ T cells from blood. These receptors originate from a female donor in good health, serving as a healthy control.

This clonotype turned up a few times. The chain couples TRBV6-5 to TRBJ2-7; D tentatively reads TRBD1 or TRBD2 (6 bases each). Germline values: CDR1 MNHEY, CDR2 SVGAGI. The CDR3 length is 15 residues. V was trimmed by 6 bases and J by 1 base, leaving 16 bases between them. The CDR3: CASRRGGTGSYEQYF. The CDR3, as DNA: TGTGCCAGCAGAAGAGGGGGGACTGGATCCTACGAGCAGTACTTC.

In nucleotides, the CDR3 is TGTGCCAGCAAACTAGCGGGACCAGATACGCAGTATTTT. This translates into CASKLAGPDTQYF. The genes are TRBV28 and TRBJ2-3, with TRBD2 matching 10 bases. Germline values: CDR1 MDHEN, CDR2 SYDVKM. CDR3 length: 13 residues. Losses at the gene ends were 7 bases for V and 4 bases for J; bases not matched to a gene: 2.

This clonotype was recorded at least ten times. V is TRBV10-2 and J is TRBJ1-4, with TRBD1 identical over 9 bases. V dropped 0 bases and J dropped 5; count of bases not matched to a gene: 1. Germline V gene data show CDR1 as WSHSY and CDR2 as SAAADI. CDR3 size: 15 residues. CDR3 sequence: CASSESTGGNEKLFF. The CDR3, as DNA: TGCGCCAGCAGTGAGTCGACAGGGGGGAATGAAAAACTGTTTTTT.

This clonotype has just one count. The chain uses TRBV7-8 and TRBJ2-1, with 9 bases that match TRBD1. The CDR3 is made up of 16 amino acids. In germline, CDR1 is SGHVS, CDR2 FQNEAQ. V was pared by 4 bases and J by 7 bases, with 11 bases of the junction left unmatched. The CDR3 loop reads CASSSPGQGSRNEQFF. The DNA for the CDR3 is TGTGCCAGCAGCTCCCCGGGACAGGGTTCGAGGAATGAGCAGTTCTTC. The whole variable domain, remainder taken from reference TRBV7-8 and TRBJ2-1, is GAGVSQSPRYKVAKRGQDVALRCDPISGHVSLFWYQQALGQGPEFLTYFQNEAQLDKSGLPSDRFFAERPEGSVSTLKIQRTQQEDSAVYLCASSSPGQGSRNEQFFGPGTRLTVL.

This clonotype showed up just a few times. This chain links TRBV20-1 with TRBJ2-4, with 11 bases matching TRBD2. Germline loops: CDR1 DFQATT, CDR2 SNEGSKA (reference sequence). V lost 4 bases, J lost 2 bases, and 10 bases stayed unmatched. The CDR3 contains 17 residues. CDR3 in amino acids: CSAKPLAGGPSKNIQYF. The CDR3 DNA reads TGCAGTGCTAAACCCTTAGCGGGAGGGCCCTCCAAAAACATTCAGTACTTC.

The chain joins TRBV7-2 to TRBJ2-7, with D perhaps TRBD2 (6 bases). Germline V CDR1 and CDR2: SGHTA, FQGNSA. CDR3 length: 15 amino acids. The V gene lost 4 bases and the J gene lost 3 bases, with 16 bases spanning the gap. CDR3 DNA: TGTGCCAGCAGCTCTACCGGGAGAAACATCTACGAGCAGTACTTC. As protein: CASSSTGRNIYEQYF.

V is TRBV9 and J is TRBJ2-1, with 8 bases that match TRBD2. Germline V lookup: CDR1 SGDLS, CDR2 YYNGEE. The CDR3 extends over 16 amino acids. The junction had 6 bases not matched to a gene; V was cut back by 0 bases and J by 4 bases. DNA of the CDR3: TGTGCCAGCAGCGTAGTGGTGGTAGCGGGATACAATGAGCAGTTCTTC. It specifies CASSVVVVAGYNEQFF.

This chain links TRBV12-3 or TRBV12-4 with TRBJ2-3; D ambiguous. V was clipped by 3 bases and J by 6 bases, with 13 bases between them. The CDR3 is made up of 14 amino acids. CDR3 loop: CASSLNGLSDTQYF. The CDR3, as DNA: TGTGCCAGCAGTTTGAACGGGCTTTCGGATACGCAGTATTTT.

This sequence joins TRBV6-1 and TRBJ1-4, with D maybe TRBD1 (5 bases). CDR1 MNHNS and CDR2 SASEGT come from the germline V gene. V lost 6 bases, J lost 6 bases, and 14 bases lay in between. The CDR3 consists of 14 residues. The CDR3 reads CASSATGRDEKLFF. CDR3 coding DNA: TGTGCCAGCAGCGCGACGGGGCGCGATGAAAAACTGTTTTTT.

Ten or more counts support this clonotype. The chain employs TRBV5-1 and TRBJ2-7; TRBD1 matches 9 bases. With V trimmed by 4 bases and J by 5 bases, 1 base remained unmatched. The germline gives CDR1 SGHRS, CDR2 YFSETQ. The length of the CDR3 is 12 residues. Here the CDR3 reads CASSRDRDEQYF. The DNA of the CDR3 is TGCGCCAGCAGCAGGGACAGGGACGAGCAGTACTTC.

The chain employs TRBV5-1 and TRBJ2-1; D not certain. Germline loops: CDR1 SGHRS, CDR2 YFSETQ. Trimming stripped 6 bases from V and 3 bases from J, with 10 bases between. This CDR3 is built from 13 residues. The CDR3, as DNA: TGCGCCAGCACCACCGCTAGCTACAATGAGCAGTTCTTC. This sequence encodes CASTTASYNEQFF.

This clonotype has at least ten counts. The rearrangement joins TRBV7-2 to TRBJ2-3; D not certain. There are 15 residues in the CDR3. V lost 3 bases, J lost 2 bases, and 12 bases lay in between. CDR1 SGHTA and CDR2 FQGNSA come from the germline V gene. The CDR3 loop reads CASSFLPGATDTQYF. Here the CDR3 DNA reads TGTGCCAGCAGCTTTCTACCGGGCGCCACAGATACGCAGTATTTT.

This clonotype was seen a few times. The gene calls are TRBV20-1 and TRBJ2-7, with 8 bases aligning to TRBD2. The CDR3 runs to 14 residues. Germline V gives CDR1 DFQATT, CDR2 SNEGSKA (reference sequence). Germline trimming cut 4 bases from V and 5 bases from J; bases unmatched to any gene: 10. CDR3 region: CSAIPGLGVHEQYF. CDR3 DNA sequence: TGCAGTGCTATTCCGGGACTAGGAGTCCACGAGCAGTACTTC.

Details on this clonotype: A single base separates this from a much larger clone, so it may be a read error. The rearrangement uses TRBV20-1 and TRBJ2-2, with a possible D match to TRBD2 (5 bases). Between the trimmed V and J ends, which lost 0 bases and 6 bases, there was a span of 8 bases. The CDR3 is 13 amino acids. Germline V CDR1 and CDR2: DFQATT, SNEGSKA (reference sequence). In DNA, the CDR3 is TGCAGTGCTAGAGAGCACGGGGCCGGGGAGCTGTTTTTT. This codes for CSAREHGAGELFF.

In this sample, this clonotype turned up many times. The genes are TRBV6-5 and TRBJ2-5; D tentatively reads TRBD1 or TRBD2 (5 bases each). V was shortened by 2 bases and J by 4 bases, with 11 bases between the two germline ends. The germline CDR1 and CDR2 sequences are MNHEY and SVGAGI. The CDR3 is made up of 14 amino acids. CDR3: CASSYGGRAETQYF. CDR3 DNA: TGTGCCAGCAGTTACGGGGGAAGGGCAGAGACCCAGTACTTC.

Comments on this clonotype: Its ends do not fully match the called genes, so a read error is possible. The rearrangement uses TRBV5-1 and TRBJ1-1; D unresolved. CDR1 SGHRS and CDR2 YFSETQ come from the germline V gene. The CDR3 consists of 14 residues. CDR3 amino acids: CASSPGHENAEAFF. The CDR3 nucleotides read TGCGCCAGCAGTCCCGGTCACGAGAACGCTGAAGCTTTCTTT.

The V call is TRBV6-1, the J call TRBJ1-5, with TRBD1 matching over 10 bases. J gave up 5 bases and V 3 bases, and 4 bases lay outside the gene matches. Germline values: CDR1 MNHNS, CDR2 SASEGT. The CDR3 is 15 amino acids. This CDR3 reads CASSDGQGVHQPQHF. The DNA of the CDR3 is TGTGCCAGCAGTGACGGACAGGGGGTCCATCAGCCCCAGCATTTT.

This clonotype was seen a handful of times. The chain is built from TRBV6-5 and TRBJ1-2; 7 positions match TRBD1. V lost 6 bases to trimming and J lost 8 bases; unmatched junction nucleotides: 9. CDR1 and CDR2 from the germline V gene are MNHEY and SVGAGI. This CDR3 has 13 amino acids. The CDR3 DNA sequence: TGTGCCAGCAGCCCGGGACAGAGCTCAGGCTACACCTTC. Translation gives CASSPGQSSGYTF.

The chain is built from TRBV27 and TRBJ2-1, with 13 bases identical to TRBD2. Germline CDR1 reads MNHEY; CDR2 reads SMNVEV (reference sequence). V trimming: 5 bases; J trimming: 5 bases; junction bases outside the gene matches: 9. The CDR3 has 17 residues. The CDR3 DNA follows: TGTGCCAGCAGTCCTGGACTAGCGGGAGTTCGCGACAATGAGCAGTTCTTC. Amino acid sequence: CASSPGLAGVRDNEQFF.